This TCR beta chain was documented in a study of T cells after yellow fever vaccination. Study results and limitations: Only a minor proportion of clonotypes was detected across both CD4 and CD8 compartments.

TCRdb fed the 5' RACE reads into MiXCR, producing one record per CDR3 protein. The table includes some 240,000 distinct CDR3 sequences, 2.5% to 3.5% detected once. Remarks on this clonotype: Its target is unknown.

The germline V and J ends were trimmed by 0 bases and 4 bases, with 10 bases remaining between them. This CDR3 contains 14 residues. Germline V gene data show CDR1 as SGHKS and CDR2 as YYEKEE (reference sequence). The chain is built from TRBV5-5 and TRBJ1-2; D ambiguous. Sequences were derived from CD4+ T cells sorted from PBMCs, sampled 10 days after the yellow fever booster vaccination. The receptor comes from a man aged 18-30 years who received the YFV17D yellow fever vaccine. CDR3 DNA sequence: TGTGCCAGCAGCTTGGCCCCGGCCGTCTATGGCTACACCTTC. It is translated as CASSLAPAVYGYTF.